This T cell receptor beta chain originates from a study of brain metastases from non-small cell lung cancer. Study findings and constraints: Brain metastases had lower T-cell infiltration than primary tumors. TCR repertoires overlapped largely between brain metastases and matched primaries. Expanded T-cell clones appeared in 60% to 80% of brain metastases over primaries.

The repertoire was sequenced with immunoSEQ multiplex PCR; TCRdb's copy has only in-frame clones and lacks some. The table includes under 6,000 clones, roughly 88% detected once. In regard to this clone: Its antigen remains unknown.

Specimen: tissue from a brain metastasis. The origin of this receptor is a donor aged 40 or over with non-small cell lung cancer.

The CDR3 is CASAAGPMNTEAFF. The CDR3 DNA sequence: TGTGCCAGCGCCGCCGGTCCAATGAACACTGAAGCTTTCTTT. The chain uses TRBV28 and TRBJ1-1; D not certain. V was trimmed by 8 bases and J by 0 bases, leaving 13 bases between them. In germline, CDR1 is MDHEN, CDR2 SYDVKM. There are 14 residues in the CDR3.